Presented here are 14 T cell receptor beta chains from one specimen sequenced in a study of response to subunit inactivated influenza vaccine. TCRdb ran MiXCR on the RT-PCR reads and lists one entry per CDR3 protein. Counted here are 500,000 to 750,000 distinct CDR3 sequences, 14% occurring once; the ten biggest clones make up approximately 12%. Sequenced material: PBMCs from blood, taken about 12 days after vaccination. The receptors come from a man in his fifties who received an inactivated influenza vaccine.

J is TRBJ2-3 and V is TRBV27; D ambiguous. V was shortened by 3 bases and J by 2 bases, with 9 bases between the two germline ends. Germline CDR1 MNHEY, CDR2 SMNVEV (reference sequence). This CDR3 region has 14 residues. CDR3 sequence: CASSFGGDTDTQYF. CDR3 in DNA: TGTGCCAGCAGTTTCGGCGGAGACACAGATACGCAGTATTTT.

The V gene is TRBV12-3 or TRBV12-4, the J gene TRBJ1-5, with D tentatively TRBD1 (6 bases). V was clipped by 3 bases and J by 7 bases, with 13 bases between them. The CDR3 totals 14 residues. CDR3 region: CASSFGTSEQPQHF. For the CDR3, the DNA is TGTGCCAGCAGTTTTGGGACATCGGAACAGCCCCAGCATTTT.

This clonotype was seen a handful of times. This chain joins TRBV7-2 and TRBJ1-6, with a tentative D call TRBD1 (5 bases). Germline CDR1 reads SGHTA; CDR2 reads FQGNSA. There are 14 residues in the CDR3. Trimming took off 1 base at V and 7 bases at J, with 8 bases between the two ends. In DNA, the CDR3 is TGTGCCAGCAGCTTAGAGGGGAGGAATTCACCCCTCCACTTT. It encodes CASSLEGRNSPLHF. The complete variable domain, with remaining parts taken from reference TRBV7-2 and TRBJ1-6, reads GAGVSQSPSNKVTEKGKDVELRCDPISGHTALYWYRQSLGQGLEFLIYFQGNSAPDKSGLPSDRFSAERTGGSVSTLTIQRTQQEDSAVYLCASSLEGRNSPLHFGNGTRLTVT.

V gene TRBV25-1 combines with J gene TRBJ1-4; TRBD1 might be the D (5 bases). The CDR3 sequence is 14 residues long. V lost 11 bases, J lost 8 bases, and 21 bases lay in between. Per the germline V gene, CDR1 is MGHDK and CDR2 is SYGVNS. In DNA, the CDR3 is TGTGCCGCCAAAGCGGGCGGGGGTAGAGAAAAACTGTTTTTT. Its translation: CAAKAGGGREKLFF.

This chain uses TRBV28 with TRBJ2-4; weak D call: TRBD2 (5 bases). Trimming left V 3 bases short and J 1 base short, with 19 bases between. The CDR3 sequence is 18 residues long. Per the germline V gene, CDR1 is MDHEN and CDR2 is SYDVKM. The CDR3 nucleotides read TGTGCCAGCAGTTTTTTTCCGCGGGCCTCCCCGGCCAAAAACATTCAGTACTTC. The encoded protein is CASSFFPRASPAKNIQYF.

The gene calls are TRBV5-1 and TRBJ2-1, with D perhaps TRBD1 or TRBD2 (5 bases each). V was cut by 0 bases and J by 5 bases, with 12 bases left in between. CDR3 length: 15 amino acids. Germline V lookup: CDR1 SGHRS, CDR2 YFSETQ. The CDR3 reads CASSLARDLHNEQFF. DNA of the CDR3: TGCGCCAGCAGCTTGGCCAGGGACCTACACAATGAGCAGTTCTTC. The variable domain in full, with the rest retrieved from reference TRBV5-1 and TRBJ2-1, is KAGVTQTPRYLIKTRGQQVTLSCSPISGHRSVSWYQQTPGQGLQFLFEYFSETQRNKGNFPGRFSGRQFSNSRSEMNVSTLELGDSALYLCASSLARDLHNEQFFGPGTRLTVL.

This clonotype was seen a handful of times. This chain links TRBV18 with TRBJ2-5; D is ambiguous. Germline V gives CDR1 KGHSH, CDR2 LQKENI. This CDR3 comprises 13 residues. V lost 2 bases to trimming and J lost 4 bases, with 8 bases between them. CDR3 DNA: TGTGCCAGCTCACCAGTGCCAGCAGAGACCCAGTACTTC. It is translated as CASSPVPAETQYF.

This clonotype was observed at least ten times. The chain carries TRBV19 and TRBJ2-1; D is unclear. The CDR3 covers 15 residues. V lost 7 bases and J 3 bases, leaving 16 bases between the germline ends. Germline V gene sequence: CDR1 LNHDA, CDR2 SQIVND (reference sequence). CDR3 sequence (DNA): TGTGCCAGTACTGGGAATTCCGGGCGCTACAATGAGCAGTTCTTC. This sequence encodes CASTGNSGRYNEQFF.

The chain joins TRBV6-1 to TRBJ2-7, with 12 nucleotides matching TRBD1. This CDR3 contains 14 residues. Germline CDR1 and CDR2: MNHNS and SASEGT. V was pared by 6 bases and J by 5 bases, with 5 bases of the junction left unmatched. The CDR3: CASRGTGGPHEQYF. For the CDR3, the DNA is TGTGCCAGCAGAGGGACAGGGGGCCCCCACGAGCAGTACTTC.

This clonotype appeared a few times. In DNA form, the CDR3 reads TGCAGTGCTAGAGTTGCCCGCCGGGGATACAATGAGCAGTTCTTC. Amino acid sequence: CSARVARRGYNEQFF. V gene TRBV20-1 combines with J gene TRBJ2-1; tentatively, D is TRBD2 (5 bases). CDR1 is DFQATT, CDR2 SNEGSKA, per germline (reference sequence). Trimming took 1 base from V and 4 from J, leaving 14 bases between them. CDR3 length: 15 amino acids.

This chain links TRBV19 with TRBJ2-2, with D tentatively TRBD1 or TRBD2 (6 bases each). The CDR3 extends over 15 amino acids. Germline V gene sequence: CDR1 LNHDA, CDR2 SQIVND (reference sequence). Trimming stripped 4 bases from V and 0 bases from J, with 9 bases between. In nucleotides, the CDR3 is TGTGCCAGTAGTAGCCGGGGGCCGAACACCGGGGAGCTGTTTTTT. It translates to CASSSRGPNTGELFF.

The rearrangement links TRBV5-4 to TRBJ2-3; 7 nucleotides align to TRBD2. Losses at the gene ends were 4 bases for V and 2 bases for J; bases not matched to a gene: 7. Per the germline V gene, CDR1 is SGHNT and CDR2 is YYREEE (reference sequence). CDR3 length: 15 residues. The CDR3 region has the DNA TGTGCCAGCAGCCCCAGCGGGGCCTTCACAGATACGCAGTATTTT. This encodes CASSPSGAFTDTQYF.

At least ten counts were recorded for this clonotype. This sequence joins TRBV12-3 or TRBV12-4 and TRBJ2-1; no reliable D call. V dropped 3 bases and J dropped 2 bases, with 14 bases sitting between them. The CDR3 runs to 16 residues. The CDR3 is CASSLTPTRTYNEQFF. CDR3 nucleotides: TGTGCCAGCAGTTTGACTCCTACCCGTACCTACAATGAGCAGTTCTTC.

This clonotype came up many times. A read error may account for a junction end that differs from germline. The chain combines TRBV5-1 with TRBJ1-2; TRBD1 matches at 7 bases. Germline CDR1 and CDR2: SGHRS and YFSETQ. The CDR3 extends over 14 amino acids. The CDR3 spells CASSLDRANYGYTF. The CDR3 DNA sequence: TGTGCCAGCAGCTTAGACAGGGCTAACTATGGCTACACCTTC.